The entry below gives a single TCR beta chain sequence along with its context. The antigen remains undetermined. The primer mix had 60 Vbeta and 13 Jbeta primers. TCRdb's copy holds only in-frame clones and misses some; the assay was immunoSEQ multiplex PCR. The repertoire holds around 130,000 clones, with roughly four fifths as singletons. The sample originates from a study of cytomegalovirus exposure and HLA in healthy donors. Points from the study as a whole: There were several of the most significant clusters that appeared linked to common viral pathogens in a later analysis.

This CDR3 contains 15 residues. V was pared by 7 bases and J by 5 bases, with 17 bases between. Germline V gives CDR1 LNHDA, CDR2 SQIVND (reference sequence). The clonotype comes from a woman aged 60-70 years in good health and CMV-seronegative. The specimen was PBMCs. The V gene is TRBV19, the J gene TRBJ2-2, with D unresolved. The DNA of the CDR3 is TGTGCCAGTAAGGTCGACCTGGAGAGAACCGGGGAGCTGTTTTTT. Translation gives CASKVDLERTGELFF.